A single sample is the source of the 26 T cell receptor beta chains below, sequenced in a study of blood T cells in healthy people across ages. PCR was performed a second time for about 7 to 12 cycles using a sample-barcoded 5' primer and a J-beta primer mix. TCRdb recomputed calls from the 5' RACE reads with MiXCR, one row per CDR3 protein. The data contain more than 700,000 distinct CDR3 sequences, roughly 50% of them singletons. Sequencing was performed on blood. The receptor set was obtained from a man older than 75 in good health.

The chain employs TRBV27 and TRBJ1-1; 8 bases agree with TRBD1. The germline gives CDR1 MNHEY, CDR2 SMNVEV (reference sequence). This CDR3 region has 17 residues. V was clipped by 6 bases and J by 2 bases; unmatched bases: 14. This CDR3 reads CASSRMGRGLVNTEAFF. CDR3 bases: TGTGCCAGCAGCCGTATGGGCAGGGGGCTAGTAAACACTGAAGCTTTCTTT.

V gene TRBV29-1 combines with J gene TRBJ2-7, with a possible D match to TRBD2 (6 bases). The germline gives CDR1 SQVTM, CDR2 ANQGSEA. V dropped 1 base and J dropped 0 bases, with 10 bases sitting between them. This CDR3 is built from 14 residues. The CDR3 nucleotides read TGCAGCGTTGAAGGACTAGGGAGCTCCTACGAGCAGTACTTC. Its protein product is CSVEGLGSSYEQYF.

The chain is built from TRBV6-5 and TRBJ1-6, with TRBD1 identical over 10 bases. Germline CDR1 and CDR2: MNHEY and SVGAGI. The J segment lost 10 bases and the V segment lost 2 bases, leaving 5 bases of the junction unmatched. The CDR3 totals 15 residues. DNA for the CDR3: TGTGCCAGCAGTTACGAGGACAGGGGGGACTCACCCCTCCACTTT. Its translation is CASSYEDRGDSPLHF.

The chain recombines TRBV20-1 with TRBJ2-4, with TRBD1 matching 7 bases. This CDR3 is built from 17 residues. CDR1 is DFQATT, CDR2 SNEGSKA, per germline (reference sequence). The junction had 14 bases not matched to a gene; V was cut back by 6 bases and J by 0 bases. CDR3 residues: CSAPNLDRALAKNIQYF. The CDR3 coding sequence is TGCAGTGCCCCAAACCTCGACAGGGCCCTAGCCAAAAACATTCAGTACTTC.

This clonotype was recorded a few times. The CDR3 sequence: CSASWVPDQPQHF. CDR3 DNA: TGCAGTGCTAGTTGGGTCCCCGATCAGCCCCAGCATTTT. The chain has TRBV20-1 and TRBJ1-5; no definite D call. V lost 3 bases to trimming and J lost 5 bases, with 11 bases between them. The V gene's germline CDR1 is DFQATT and CDR2 SNEGSKA (reference sequence). The CDR3 runs to 13 residues.

The J gene is TRBJ2-7, the V gene TRBV9, with 8 bases lining up with TRBD2. Germline loops: CDR1 SGDLS, CDR2 YYNGEE. This CDR3 is 14 amino acids long. The junction had 3 bases not matched to a gene; V was cut back by 2 bases and J by 2 bases. This CDR3 reads CASSVGLGTYEQYF. The CDR3 bases are TGTGCCAGCAGCGTGGGACTAGGGACCTACGAGCAGTACTTC.

The chain links TRBV2 to TRBJ2-4, with 12 bases that match TRBD2. Germline values: CDR1 SNHLY, CDR2 FYNNEI. The CDR3 covers 18 residues. Germline trimming cut 7 bases from V and 8 bases from J; bases unmatched to any gene: 18. The CDR3 DNA reads TGTGCCAGCACCAAACGGCCGGCTAGCGGGAGGGCCCAGGACATTCAGTACTTC. Its translation: CASTKRPASGRAQDIQYF.

This sequence joins TRBV5-6 and TRBJ2-7; 9 bases map to TRBD1. Germline V CDR1 and CDR2: SGHDT, YYEEEE. The CDR3 spans 17 residues. Trimming removed 3 bases from V and 2 bases from J; junction bases left unmatched: 12. CDR3 region: CASSSYRGHSPTYEQYF. DNA of the CDR3: TGTGCCAGCAGCTCTTACAGGGGGCATAGCCCCACCTACGAGCAGTACTTC.

This sequence joins TRBV27 and TRBJ2-7; 7 nucleotides agree with TRBD1. With 5 bases clipped from V and 3 bases from J, the junction kept 13 bases outside the gene matches. This CDR3 region has 16 residues. Germline CDR1 and CDR2: MNHEY and SMNVEV (reference sequence). CDR3 loop: CASSPETGQPIYEQYF. The CDR3 DNA reads as TGTGCCAGCAGTCCTGAGACAGGGCAACCTATCTACGAGCAGTACTTC.

The rearrangement links TRBV5-6 to TRBJ2-5; no definite D call. The germline CDR1 and CDR2 sequences are SGHDT and YYEEEE. V shed 4 bases and J shed 3 bases, with 10 bases lying between them. This CDR3 spans 13 amino acids. CDR3 in amino acids: CASSVITEETQYF. The CDR3 region has the DNA TGTGCCAGCAGCGTAATAACAGAAGAGACCCAGTACTTC. The full variable domain, completed using reference TRBV5-6 and TRBJ2-5, is DAGVTQSPTHLIKTRGQQVTLRCSPKSGHDTVSWYQQALGQGPQFIFQYYEEEERQRGNFPDRFSGHQFPNYSSELNVNALLLGDSALYLCASSVITEETQYFGPGTRLLVL.

The genes are TRBV20-1 and TRBJ2-3; TRBD1 matches at 10 bases. The germline V gene has CDR1 DFQATT and CDR2 SNEGSKA (reference sequence). V lost 4 bases to trimming and J lost 7 bases; unmatched junction nucleotides: 5. This CDR3 has 13 amino acids. CDR3 DNA sequence: TGCAGTGCTAAGACAGGGGGCAAAAATACGCAGTATTTT. It codes for CSAKTGGKNTQYF.

The CDR3 protein is CASSPAGAQAEQYF. The CDR3 DNA sequence: TGTGCCAGCAGCCCGGCAGGGGCGCAAGCCGAGCAGTACTTC. The chain links TRBV12-3 or TRBV12-4 to TRBJ2-7, with D tentatively TRBD1 (6 bases). The CDR3 runs to 14 residues. Trimming pared 6 bases from V and 6 bases from J, leaving 18 bases between.

This clonotype is a singleton in its sample. The chain recombines TRBV20-1 with TRBJ1-2; D is uncertain. The ends were cut back, 5 bases at V and 3 bases at J, with 10 bases in the middle. This CDR3 has 12 amino acids. Germline CDR1 is DFQATT and CDR2 is SNEGSKA (reference sequence). In DNA, the CDR3 is TGCAGTGCTCCCAGGAGGGACTATGGCTACACCTTC. It specifies CSAPRRDYGYTF.

This clonotype appeared a few times. The chain combines TRBV12-3 or TRBV12-4 with TRBJ1-2, with TRBD1 as a possible D gene (5 bases). The length of the CDR3 is 17 residues. The V and J ends lost 6 bases and 4 bases respectively, with 24 bases between them. CDR3 in DNA: TGTGCCAGCAGACGTAGGGGAGTACTGCCCCTTCCCTATGGCTACACCTTC. It yields the protein CASRRRGVLPLPYGYTF.

This clonotype was recorded a few times. The CDR3 is CSVDDRGRGNGYTF. DNA of the CDR3: TGCAGCGTTGACGATAGGGGCCGCGGGAATGGCTACACCTTC. The chain employs TRBV29-1 and TRBJ1-2, with D perhaps TRBD1 (5 bases). CDR1 and CDR2 (germline): SQVTM, ANQGSEA. Deletions cut 3 bases from V and 6 bases from J, with 17 bases between. The CDR3 loop spans 14 amino acids. Looking up the rest from reference TRBV29-1 and TRBJ1-2 gives the full variable domain: SAVISQKPSRDICQRGTSLTIQCQVDSQVTMMFWYRQQPGQSLTLIATANQGSEATYESGFVIDKFPISRPNLTFSTLTVSNMSPEDSSIYLCSVDDRGRGNGYTFGSGTRLTVV.

The V gene is TRBV28, the J gene TRBJ1-5, with D possibly matching TRBD1 (5 bases). CDR3 length equals 13 residues. Germline assignment: CDR1 MDHEN and CDR2 SYDVKM. Trimming removed 6 bases at V and 15 bases at J, with 21 bases between. This CDR3 reads CASSTGTALRRHF. CDR3 DNA: TGTGCCAGCAGCACCGGGACGGCCCTTCGAAGGCATTTT.

The gene calls are TRBV10-3 and TRBJ2-5; D is undetermined. CDR1 is ENHRY, CDR2 SYGVKD, per germline. The V end lost 8 bases, the J end lost 1 base, and 11 bases lay between the germline ends. The CDR3 extends over 13 amino acids. The CDR3 DNA is TGTGCCATCCGGGTCGGCAGCCAAGAGACCCAGTACTTC. The encoded protein is CAIRVGSQETQYF.

This clonotype has only a few counts. This chain joins TRBV4-2 and TRBJ2-3; 12 bases align to TRBD2. Germline V CDR1 and CDR2: LGHNA, YNFKEQ. J was trimmed by 14 bases and V by 0 bases; bases with no gene match: 24. The CDR3 contains 20 residues. The CDR3 bases are TGTGCCAGCAGCCAAGAAGGATCCCCGCGACTAGCGGGAGTGGATAGATACGCGTATTTT. Protein: CASSQEGSPRLAGVDRYAYF.

This chain connects TRBV7-6 to TRBJ2-1; 7 bases map to TRBD1. The length of the CDR3 is 14 residues. The germline CDR1 and CDR2 sequences are SGHVS and FNYEAQ. Trimming cost V 4 bases and J 10 bases; bases outside gene matches: 10. CDR3 DNA: TGTGCCAGCAGCTGCAGGGGGTGGAGTTGGGAGCAGTTCTTC. Translation gives CASSCRGWSWEQFF.

This rearrangement joins TRBV12-3 or TRBV12-4 to TRBJ2-1, with D unclear. V was shortened by 1 base and J by 4 bases, with 8 bases between the two germline ends. The CDR3 is 14 residues long. The CDR3, as DNA: TGTGCCAGCAGTTTAGACCGGCTGTACAATGAGCAGTTCTTC. Amino acid sequence: CASSLDRLYNEQFF.

The chain has TRBV20-1 and TRBJ2-7; 10 positions match TRBD1. This CDR3 contains 13 residues. With V trimmed by 6 bases and J by 6 bases, 8 bases remained unmatched. The germline CDR1 and CDR2 sequences are DFQATT and SNEGSKA (reference sequence). The DNA of the CDR3 is TGCAGTGCCCAAGGGACAGGGGTTTCCGAGCAGTACTTC. Protein: CSAQGTGVSEQYF.

Concerning this clonotype: The junction differs from germline at one of its ends, possibly a read error. The V and J genes are TRBV29-1 and TRBJ2-5, with 7 bases fitting TRBD1. Germline loops: CDR1 SQVTM, CDR2 ANQGSEA. There are 14 residues in the CDR3. This CDR3 is CSVRGQLIQGTQYF. Here the CDR3 DNA reads TGCAGCGTCCGGGGACAGTTAATTCAAGGGACCCAGTACTTC.

There are a few counts of this clonotype. This chain uses TRBV20-1 with TRBJ2-5, with a possible D match to TRBD2 (5 bases). The CDR3 extends over 15 amino acids. Trimming took off 3 bases at V and 4 bases at J, with 18 bases between the two ends. Germline CDR1 DFQATT, CDR2 SNEGSKA (reference sequence). The CDR3 sequence: CSASLGAQMGETQYF. The CDR3 region has the DNA TGCAGTGCTAGTTTGGGAGCGCAAATGGGAGAGACCCAGTACTTC.

This rearrangement joins TRBV28 to TRBJ1-6; tentative D call: TRBD1 (5 bases). The germline gives CDR1 MDHEN, CDR2 SYDVKM. The CDR3 contains 14 residues. V dropped 3 bases and J dropped 10 bases, with 13 bases sitting between them. The CDR3 is CASSFRVGTSPLHF. CDR3 in DNA: TGTGCCAGCAGTTTCAGGGTTGGGACGTCACCCCTCCACTTT.

This CDR3 is CASSFRTGSYEQYF. CDR3 sequence (DNA): TGTGCCAGCAGTTTCCGGACAGGCTCCTACGAGCAGTACTTC. The V call is TRBV28, the J call TRBJ2-7; 7 nucleotides match TRBD1. This CDR3 is 14 amino acids long. V lost 3 bases, J lost 0 bases, and 2 bases stayed unmatched. CDR1 MDHEN and CDR2 SYDVKM come from the germline V gene.

The rearrangement uses TRBV20-1 and TRBJ2-1; 11 nucleotides agree with TRBD2. Germline loops: CDR1 DFQATT, CDR2 SNEGSKA (reference sequence). The junction had 10 bases not matched to a gene; V was cut back by 0 bases and J by 9 bases. The CDR3 covers 16 residues. CDR3 sequence: CSARDPWASGRIEQFF. Written as DNA, the CDR3 is TGCAGTGCTAGAGATCCGTGGGCTAGCGGGAGGATTGAGCAGTTCTTC.